In this sample, the clone carrying this T cell receptor beta chain turned up a few times. It was with 60 Vbeta and 13 Jbeta primers that the PCR ran. Assay used: immunoSEQ multiplex PCR; TCRdb lists only in-frame clones, some missing. The data show some 170,000 clones, with 82% seen just once and about 0.89% held by the top ten. The CDR3 covers 20 residues. V was pared by 3 bases and J by 5 bases, with 16 bases of the junction left unmatched. Germline V CDR1 and CDR2: LGHNA, YNFKEQ. This specimen comes from a study of cytomegalovirus exposure and HLA in healthy donors. Donors had nominal health at sampling but likely had unrecorded immune exposures.

The sample consisted of PBMCs. The chain employs TRBV4-2 and TRBJ2-2; 12 nucleotides align to TRBD2. The sequence was obtained from a girl aged 2-10 years in good health and CMV-seropositive. Written as DNA, the CDR3 is TGTGCCAGCAGCCAGGGGGGATGGCTAGCGGGAGGGTCGAGGACCGGGGAGCTGTTTTTT. As protein: CASSQGGWLAGGSRTGELFF.